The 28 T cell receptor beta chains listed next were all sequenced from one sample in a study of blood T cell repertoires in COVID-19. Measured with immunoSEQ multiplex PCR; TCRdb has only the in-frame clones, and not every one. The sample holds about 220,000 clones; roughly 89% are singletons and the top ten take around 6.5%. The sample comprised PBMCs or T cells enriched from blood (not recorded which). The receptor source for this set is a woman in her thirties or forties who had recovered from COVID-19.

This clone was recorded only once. The CDR3 loop reads CASRGVGRTAFF. The CDR3 DNA is TGTGCCAGCAGGGGAGTTGGCAGAACAGCTTTCTTT. This chain connects TRBV25-1 to TRBJ1-1; D unclear. The CDR3 length is 12 residues. The V end was cut by 6 bases, the J end by 10 bases, with 15 bases between. The germline V gene encodes CDR1 MGHDK and CDR2 SYGVNS.

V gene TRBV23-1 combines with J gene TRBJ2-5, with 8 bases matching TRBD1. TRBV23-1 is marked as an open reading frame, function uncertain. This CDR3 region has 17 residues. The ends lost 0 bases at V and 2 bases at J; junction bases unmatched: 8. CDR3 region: CASSQSKTGQEQETQYF. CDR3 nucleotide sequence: TGCGCCAGCAGTCAATCGAAGACGGGACAGGAGCAAGAGACCCAGTACTTC.

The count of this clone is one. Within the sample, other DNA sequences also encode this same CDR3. The CDR3 spells CASSILGLNSGANVLTF. CDR3 nucleotide sequence: TGTGCCAGTAGTATCCTGGGCCTAAACTCTGGGGCCAACGTCCTGACTTTC. The gene calls are TRBV19 and TRBJ2-6, with D unresolved. The CDR3 totals 17 residues. CDR1 LNHDA and CDR2 SQIVND come from the germline V gene (reference sequence). V gave up 3 bases and J gave up 0 bases, with 12 bases separating them.

The CDR3 coding sequence is TGTGCCAGCAGCAGGGGATTCTCTGGACAGGATGAGCAGTTCTTC. Its protein product is CASSRGFSGQDEQFF. This rearrangement joins TRBV3-1 (or the pseudogene TRBV3-2) to TRBJ2-1, with 7 bases aligning to TRBD1. CDR1 and CDR2 from the germline V gene are LGHDT and YNNKEL (reference sequence). V dropped 5 bases and J dropped 8; count of bases not matched to a gene: 12. The CDR3 spans 15 residues.

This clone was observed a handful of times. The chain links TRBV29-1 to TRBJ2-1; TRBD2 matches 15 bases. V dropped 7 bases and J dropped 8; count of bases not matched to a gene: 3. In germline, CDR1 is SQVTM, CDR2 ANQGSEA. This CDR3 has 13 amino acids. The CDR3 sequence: CSGTSGRADEQFF. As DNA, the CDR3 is TGCAGCGGGACTAGCGGGAGGGCTGATGAGCAGTTCTTC.

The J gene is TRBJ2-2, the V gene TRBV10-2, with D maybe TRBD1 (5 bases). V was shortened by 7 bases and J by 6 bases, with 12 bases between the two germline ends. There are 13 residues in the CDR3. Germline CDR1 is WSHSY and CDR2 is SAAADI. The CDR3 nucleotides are TGCGCCAGCAATGATCAAGGGGCCGGGGAGCTGTTTTTT. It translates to CASNDQGAGELFF.

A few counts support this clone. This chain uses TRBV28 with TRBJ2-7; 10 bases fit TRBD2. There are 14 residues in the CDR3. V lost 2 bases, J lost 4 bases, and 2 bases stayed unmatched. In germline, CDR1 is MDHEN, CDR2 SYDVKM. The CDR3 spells CASSLKLAGYEQYF. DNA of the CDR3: TGTGCCAGCAGTTTAAAACTAGCGGGGTACGAGCAGTACTTC.

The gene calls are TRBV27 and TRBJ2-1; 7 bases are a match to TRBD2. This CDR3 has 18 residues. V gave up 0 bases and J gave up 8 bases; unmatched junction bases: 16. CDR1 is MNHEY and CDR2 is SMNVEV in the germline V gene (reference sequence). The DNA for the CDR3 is TGTGCCAGCAGTTTATCGATCGGTCCTGGGGGAGGGGTTTATGAGCAGTTCTTC. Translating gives CASSLSIGPGGGVYEQFF.

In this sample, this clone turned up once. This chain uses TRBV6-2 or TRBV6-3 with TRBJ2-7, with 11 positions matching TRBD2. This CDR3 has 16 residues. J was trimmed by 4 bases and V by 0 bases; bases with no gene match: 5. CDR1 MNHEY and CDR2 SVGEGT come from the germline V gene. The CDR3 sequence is CASSYSRLAGGYEQYV. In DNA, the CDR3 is TGTGCCAGCAGTTACTCCAGGCTAGCGGGAGGATACGAGCAGTACGTC.

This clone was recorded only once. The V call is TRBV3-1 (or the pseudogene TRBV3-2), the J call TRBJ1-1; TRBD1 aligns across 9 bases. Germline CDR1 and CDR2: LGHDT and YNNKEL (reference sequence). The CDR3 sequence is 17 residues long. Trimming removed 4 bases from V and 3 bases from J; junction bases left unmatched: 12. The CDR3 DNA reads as TGTGCCAGCAGCCTGTGGGGACAGGGAGTCGGGGACACTGAAGCTTTCTTT. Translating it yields CASSLWGQGVGDTEAFF.

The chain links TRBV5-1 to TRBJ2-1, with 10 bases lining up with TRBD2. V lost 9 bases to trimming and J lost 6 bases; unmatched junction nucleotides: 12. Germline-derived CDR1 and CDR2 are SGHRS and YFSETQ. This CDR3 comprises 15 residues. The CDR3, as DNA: TGCGCCACCGGAACCGAACTAGCGGGATTCAATGAGCAGTTCTTC. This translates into CATGTELAGFNEQFF.

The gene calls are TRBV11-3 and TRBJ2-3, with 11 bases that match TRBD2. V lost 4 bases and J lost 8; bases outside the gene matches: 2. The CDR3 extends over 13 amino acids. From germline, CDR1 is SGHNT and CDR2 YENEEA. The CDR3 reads CASSSGTSGTQYF. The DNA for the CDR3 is TGTGCCAGCAGCTCCGGGACTAGCGGTACGCAGTATTTT.

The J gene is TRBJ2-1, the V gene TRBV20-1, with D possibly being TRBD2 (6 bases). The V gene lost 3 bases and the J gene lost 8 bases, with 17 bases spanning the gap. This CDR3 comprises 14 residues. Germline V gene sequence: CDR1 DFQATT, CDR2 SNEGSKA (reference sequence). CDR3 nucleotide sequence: TGCAGTGCTAGTCGGTCAGGGCGGGGCCATGAGCAGTTCTTC. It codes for CSASRSGRGHEQFF.

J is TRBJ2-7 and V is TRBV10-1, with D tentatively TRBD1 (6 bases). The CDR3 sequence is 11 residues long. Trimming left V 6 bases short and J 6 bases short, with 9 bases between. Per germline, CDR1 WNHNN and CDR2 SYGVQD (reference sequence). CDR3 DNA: TGCGCCAGCAGCCAGGGGCTCGAGCAGTACTTC. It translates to CASSQGLEQYF.

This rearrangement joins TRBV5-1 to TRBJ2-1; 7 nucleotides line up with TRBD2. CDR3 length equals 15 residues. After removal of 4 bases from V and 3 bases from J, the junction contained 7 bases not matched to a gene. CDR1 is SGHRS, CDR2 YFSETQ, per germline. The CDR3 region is CASSPGTTGYNEQFF. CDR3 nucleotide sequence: TGCGCCAGCAGCCCGGGGACTACCGGCTACAATGAGCAGTTCTTC.

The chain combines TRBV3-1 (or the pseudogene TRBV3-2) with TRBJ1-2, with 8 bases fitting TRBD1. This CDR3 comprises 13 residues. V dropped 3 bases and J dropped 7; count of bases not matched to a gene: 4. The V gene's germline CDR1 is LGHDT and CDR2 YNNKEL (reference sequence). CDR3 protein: CASSHAGGSGYTF. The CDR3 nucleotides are TGTGCCAGCAGCCATGCAGGGGGCAGTGGCTACACCTTC.

CDR3 nucleotides: TGCGCCAGCAGCTTGGACGGGGGGCATCAGCCCCAGCATTTT. Protein: CASSLDGGHQPQHF. The J gene is TRBJ1-5, the V gene TRBV5-1; tentatively, D is TRBD1 (6 bases). V shed 0 bases and J shed 5 bases, with 9 bases lying between them. This CDR3 is built from 14 residues. Germline loops: CDR1 SGHRS, CDR2 YFSETQ.

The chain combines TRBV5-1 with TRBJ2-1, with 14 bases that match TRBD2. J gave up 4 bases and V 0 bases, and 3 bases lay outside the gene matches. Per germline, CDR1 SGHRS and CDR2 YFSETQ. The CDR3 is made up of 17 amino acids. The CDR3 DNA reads TGCGCCAGCAGCTTGGGACTAGCGGGAGGGTCGTACAATGAGCAGTTCTTC. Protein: CASSLGLAGGSYNEQFF.

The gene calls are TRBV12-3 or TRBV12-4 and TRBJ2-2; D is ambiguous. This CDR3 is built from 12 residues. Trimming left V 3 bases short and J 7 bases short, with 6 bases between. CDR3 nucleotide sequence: TGTGCCAGCAGTTTCTACCGCGGGGAGCTGTTTTTT. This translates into CASSFYRGELFF.

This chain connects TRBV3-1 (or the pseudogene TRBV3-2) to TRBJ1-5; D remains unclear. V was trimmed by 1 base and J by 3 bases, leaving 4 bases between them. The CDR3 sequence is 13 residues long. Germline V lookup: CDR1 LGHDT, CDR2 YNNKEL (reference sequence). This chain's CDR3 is CASSQVHNQPQHF. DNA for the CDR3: TGTGCCAGCAGCCAAGTTCACAATCAGCCCCAGCATTTT.

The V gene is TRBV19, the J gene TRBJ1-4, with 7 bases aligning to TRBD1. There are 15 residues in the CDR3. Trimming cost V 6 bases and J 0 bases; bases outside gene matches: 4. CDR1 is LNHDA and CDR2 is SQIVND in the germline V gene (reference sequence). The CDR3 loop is CASSWDSSTNEKLFF. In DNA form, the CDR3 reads TGTGCCAGTAGCTGGGACAGTTCAACTAATGAAAAACTGTTTTTT.

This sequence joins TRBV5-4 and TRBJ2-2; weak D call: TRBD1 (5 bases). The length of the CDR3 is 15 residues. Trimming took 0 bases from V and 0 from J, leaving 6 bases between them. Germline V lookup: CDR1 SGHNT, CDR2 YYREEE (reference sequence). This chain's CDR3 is CASSLVRANTGELFF. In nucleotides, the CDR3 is TGTGCCAGCAGCTTGGTCAGGGCGAACACCGGGGAGCTGTTTTTT.

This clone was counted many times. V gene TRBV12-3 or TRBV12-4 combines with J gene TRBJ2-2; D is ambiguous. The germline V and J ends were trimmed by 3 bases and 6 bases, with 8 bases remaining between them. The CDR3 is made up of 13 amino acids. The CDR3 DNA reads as TGTGCCAGCAGTTTTGAAGAGGCCGGGGAGCTGTTTTTT. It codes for CASSFEEAGELFF.

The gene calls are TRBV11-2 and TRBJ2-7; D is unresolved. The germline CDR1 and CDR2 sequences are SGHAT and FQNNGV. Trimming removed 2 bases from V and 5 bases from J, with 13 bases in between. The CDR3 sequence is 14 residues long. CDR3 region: CASSLLLLPHEQYF. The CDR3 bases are TGTGCCAGCAGCTTACTTCTTCTACCCCACGAGCAGTACTTC.

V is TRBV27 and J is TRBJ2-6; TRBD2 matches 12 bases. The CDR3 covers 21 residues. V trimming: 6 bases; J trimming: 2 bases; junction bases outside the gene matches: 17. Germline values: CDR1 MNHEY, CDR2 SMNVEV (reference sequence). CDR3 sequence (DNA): TGTGCCAGCAGCCGAAGGATTAGGCCTAGCGGGAGGGAAACTGGGGCCAACGTCCTGACTTTC. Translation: CASSRRIRPSGRETGANVLTF.

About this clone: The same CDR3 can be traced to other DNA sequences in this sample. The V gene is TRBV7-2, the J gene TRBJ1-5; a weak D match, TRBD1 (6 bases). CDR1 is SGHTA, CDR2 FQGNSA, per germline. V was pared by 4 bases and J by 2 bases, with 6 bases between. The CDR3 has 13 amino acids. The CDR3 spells CASSYRGNQPQHF. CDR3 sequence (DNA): TGTGCCAGCAGCTACAGGGGCAATCAGCCCCAGCATTTT.

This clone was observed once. CDR3 bases: TGTGCCACCAGCAGAGATCAGTATGGCTACACCTTC. Translation gives CATSRDQYGYTF. The chain uses TRBV15 and TRBJ1-2; D remains unclear. CDR3 size: 12 residues. V gave up 0 bases and J gave up 5 bases, with 4 bases separating them. Per germline, CDR1 LNHNV and CDR2 YYDKDF (reference sequence).

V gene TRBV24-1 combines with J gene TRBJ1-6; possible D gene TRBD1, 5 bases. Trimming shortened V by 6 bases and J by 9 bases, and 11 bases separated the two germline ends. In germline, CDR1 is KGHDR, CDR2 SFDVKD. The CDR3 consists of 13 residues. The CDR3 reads CATSPGVGSPLHF. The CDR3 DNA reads TGTGCCACCAGTCCGGGGGTAGGTTCACCCCTCCACTTT.